What follows is one T cell receptor (beta chain) and its context. This specimen belongs to a study of blood T cell repertoires in COVID-19. Study context: PBMCs, B-cell-depleted T cells, or T cells were the source of the cDNA or gDNA that made up the material.

Trimming removed 1 base from V and 6 bases from J; junction bases left unmatched: 9. Germline lookup yields CDR1 SGHTA and CDR2 FQGNSA. The length of the CDR3 is 16 residues. Methods used by the authors: The authors estimated nucleated cell counts from reference gene primer amplification. Assay: immunoSEQ multiplex PCR; the TCRdb copy retains only in-frame clones and omits some. V, J and clone size derive from that table, while D and trimming were established from the DNA sequence. The table records some 45,000 clones, approximately 91% of them present only once. This sequence originates from a human donor in a cohort sampled during active COVID-19. The genes are TRBV7-2 and TRBJ2-3, with 8 bases aligning to TRBD2. The sample taken for sequencing was peripheral blood. The CDR3 spells CASSLGGRLARDTQYF. The DNA for the CDR3 is TGTGCCAGCAGCTTAGGGGGTCGACTAGCGCGGGATACGCAGTATTTT.